The 32 T cell receptor beta chains given below trace back to one sample, sequenced in a study of shared clonotypes between healthy human individuals. CD45RO negativity and positive selection for CCR7 defined naive CD8 cells, a population that excluded terminally differentiated effector memory CD45RA+ cells. The table came from immunoSEQ multiplex PCR; TCRdb's copy has only in-frame clones and leaves some out. The sample yields some 580,000 clones, 95% to 98% seen once. Sequenced material: naive CD8+ T cells sorted from blood. All receptors derive from a man aged 25 to 45 in good health.

This clone was counted once. V is TRBV28 and J is TRBJ2-7; 8 bases align to TRBD1. The CDR3 runs 14 residues. CDR1 and CDR2 from the germline V gene are MDHEN and SYDVKM. Unmatched junction bases numbered 6, after V lost 3 bases and J lost 5 bases. The CDR3 protein is CASSFETGVDEQYF. The DNA of the CDR3 is TGTGCCAGCAGTTTTGAGACAGGGGTCGACGAGCAGTACTTC. Complete variable domain (other parts from reference TRBV28 and TRBJ2-7): DVKVTQSSRYLVKRTGEKVFLECVQDMDHENMFWYRQDPGLGLRLIYFSYDVKMKEKGDIPEGYSVSREKKERFSLILESASTNQTSMYLCASSFETGVDEQYFGPGTRLTVT.

Only one count was recorded for this clone. Given a much more abundant clone one base away, this may be a read error. V gene TRBV2 combines with J gene TRBJ2-7; D uncertain. CDR1 SNHLY and CDR2 FYNNEI come from the germline V gene. Trimming took off 5 bases at V and 0 bases at J, with 8 bases between the two ends. The CDR3 extends over 13 amino acids. DNA of the CDR3: TGTGCCAGCAGTCCACCAAGCTCCTACGAGCAGTACTTC. Its translation is CASSPPSSYEQYF.

The chain couples TRBV9 to TRBJ2-1; 10 bases fit TRBD2. Germline CDR1 and CDR2: SGDLS and YYNGEE. J gave up 7 bases and V 4 bases, and 11 bases lay outside the gene matches. CDR3 length: 16 residues. CDR3 bases: TGTGCCAGCAGCCCACCAACAGCGGGAGGGTATAATGAGCAGTTCTTC. It specifies CASSPPTAGGYNEQFF.

In regard to this clone: Other DNA sequences in this specimen translate into the identical CDR3. The gene calls are TRBV4-3 and TRBJ2-7, with 8 nucleotides matching TRBD2. Germline V lookup: CDR1 LGHNA, CDR2 YSLEER. V shed 1 base and J 3 bases; nucleotides not matched to a gene: 5. The CDR3 consists of 15 residues. Here the CDR3 DNA reads TGCGCCAGCAGCCAAGGCACTAGCGGAGTCTACGAGCAGTACTTC. It codes for CASSQGTSGVYEQYF.

The chain joins TRBV28 to TRBJ2-3; 16 bases agree with TRBD2. Per the germline V gene, CDR1 is MDHEN and CDR2 is SYDVKM. The CDR3 has 16 residues. V lost 6 bases to trimming and J lost 14 bases; unmatched junction nucleotides: 14. CDR3 bases: TGTGCCAGCAGGGGGAGCACGGGACTAGCGGGAGGGCCGCTGTATTTT. Its translation: CASRGSTGLAGGPLYF.

This chain uses TRBV5-1 with TRBJ2-7; a possible D gene is TRBD1 (6 bases). V gave up 4 bases and J gave up 2 bases, with 10 bases separating them. Per the germline V gene, CDR1 is SGHRS and CDR2 is YFSETQ. The CDR3 sequence is 13 residues long. CDR3 amino acids: CASSKTGTYEQYF. DNA for the CDR3: TGCGCCAGCAGCAAAACAGGGACCTACGAGCAGTACTTC.

V gene TRBV5-6 combines with J gene TRBJ2-1, with 14 bases aligning to TRBD2. V shed 7 bases, J shed 4 bases, and the junction held 4 bases outside the gene matches. This CDR3 comprises 15 residues. Per the germline V gene, CDR1 is SGHDT and CDR2 is YYEEEE. The CDR3, as DNA: TGTGCCAGCGGACTAGCGGGAGGAAGGTACAATGAGCAGTTCTTC. Translating it yields CASGLAGGRYNEQFF.

In this sample, this clone turned up once. The chain employs TRBV7-6 and TRBJ2-2; 7 nucleotides line up with TRBD1. Trimming at V came to 0 bases and at J to 0 bases, leaving 4 bases not matched to a gene. CDR1 is SGHVS, CDR2 FNYEAQ, per germline. The length of the CDR3 is 17 residues. CDR3 residues: CASSLARQGSNTGELFF. The CDR3, as DNA: TGTGCCAGCAGCTTAGCGAGACAGGGATCGAACACCGGGGAGCTGTTTTTT. Combining the CDR3 with reference TRBV7-6 and TRBJ2-2 gives the whole variable domain GAGVSQSPRYKVTKRGQDVALRCDPISGHVSLYWYRQALGQGPEFLTYFNYEAQQDKSGLPNDRFSAERPEGSISTLTIQRTEQRDSAMYRCASSLARQGSNTGELFFGEGSRLTVL.

This clone was seen only once. The V call is TRBV7-2, the J call TRBJ2-7; D unclear. Per germline, CDR1 SGHTA and CDR2 FQGNSA. The ends were cut back, 1 base at V and 4 bases at J, with 17 bases in the middle. The CDR3 totals 16 residues. CDR3 DNA: TGTGCCAGCAGCTTAGGGGGTCGGACCCTTGTTTACGAGCAGTACTTC. This gives the protein CASSLGGRTLVYEQYF.

This chain links TRBV7-9 with TRBJ2-1, with TRBD1 matching 7 bases. Per germline, CDR1 SEHNR and CDR2 FQNEAQ (reference sequence). The J segment lost 0 bases and the V segment lost 5 bases, leaving 7 bases of the junction unmatched. The CDR3 totals 16 residues. CDR3 DNA: TGTGCCAGCAGCCCCAGACAGGGAAGCTCCTACAATGAGCAGTTCTTC. Translation gives CASSPRQGSSYNEQFF.

V usage is TRBV9 and J usage is TRBJ1-2; TRBD1 agrees at 9 bases. The CDR3 runs to 16 residues. Germline CDR1 reads SGDLS; CDR2 reads YYNGEE. The ends lost 7 bases at V and 3 bases at J; junction bases unmatched: 13. DNA of the CDR3: TGTGCCAGCGCCGTGACCCGGGACAGGGAGGACTATGGCTACACCTTC. Residues: CASAVTRDREDYGYTF.

This clone was seen a single time. V is TRBV6-5 and J is TRBJ1-1; perhaps TRBD1 as D (5 bases). Trimming removed 0 bases at V and 3 bases at J, with 11 bases between. Germline V lookup: CDR1 MNHEY, CDR2 SVGAGI. This CDR3 has 15 residues. CDR3 coding DNA: TGTGCCAGCAGTTACTCGACGGGGGGGTACACTGAAGCTTTCTTT. Translated, it gives CASSYSTGGYTEAFF.

This clone was seen a handful of times. The chain links TRBV30 to TRBJ1-2, with 7 bases identical to TRBD1. This CDR3 spans 14 amino acids. CDR1 and CDR2 from the germline V gene are GTSNPN and SVGIG (reference sequence). J lost 6 bases, V lost 1 base, and 8 bases had no gene match. The CDR3 protein is CAWSGQGGWDGYTF. DNA for the CDR3: TGTGCCTGGAGTGGACAGGGAGGATGGGATGGCTACACCTTC. The entire variable domain, with the rest obtained from reference TRBV30 and TRBJ1-2, is as follows: SQTIHQWPATLVQPVGSPLSLECTVEGTSNPNLYWYRQAAGRGLQLLFYSVGIGQISSEVPQNLSASRPQDRQFILSSKKLLLSDSGFYLCAWSGQGGWDGYTFGSGTRLTVV.

The CDR3 sequence is CAISIRQGEQYF. The DNA for the CDR3 is TGTGCCATCAGCATAAGACAGGGCGAGCAGTACTTC. This chain connects TRBV10-3 to TRBJ2-7, with TRBD1 matching over 7 bases. This CDR3 has 12 amino acids. V trimming: 6 bases; J trimming: 6 bases; junction bases outside the gene matches: 5. Germline V lookup: CDR1 ENHRY, CDR2 SYGVKD.

V and J are TRBV7-8 and TRBJ2-1; D is perhaps TRBD2 (5 bases). The CDR3 runs 15 residues. Trimming took off 5 bases at V and 4 bases at J, with 15 bases between the two ends. Germline loops: CDR1 SGHVS, CDR2 FQNEAQ. CDR3 coding DNA: TGTGCCAGCAGCCCCCAGGCTAGCCTATACAATGAGCAGTTCTTC. Translated, it gives CASSPQASLYNEQFF.

This clone was observed once. The chain combines TRBV4-1 with TRBJ2-7; D may correspond to TRBD1 or TRBD2 (5 bases each). This CDR3 has 14 amino acids. Germline assignment: CDR1 MGHRA and CDR2 YSYEKL. V lost 5 bases to trimming and J lost 2 bases, with 13 bases between them. DNA for the CDR3: TGCGCCAGCAGCTTCCGGGACGTTGCCTACGAGCAGTACTTC. Translating it yields CASSFRDVAYEQYF.

The chain uses TRBV5-5 and TRBJ2-5, with TRBD1 matching 9 bases. CDR1 and CDR2 from the germline V gene are SGHKS and YYEKEE (reference sequence). Germline trimming cut 3 bases from V and 2 bases from J; bases unmatched to any gene: 2. The CDR3 is made up of 14 amino acids. The CDR3, as DNA: TGTGCCAGCAGCTCCGGGACAGGGCAAGAGACCCAGTACTTC. It specifies CASSSGTGQETQYF.

This chain joins TRBV9 and TRBJ2-3; D not resolved. This CDR3 comprises 15 residues. CDR1 is SGDLS, CDR2 YYNGEE, per germline. V was pared by 4 bases and J by 2 bases, with 14 bases between. Here the CDR3 DNA reads TGTGCCAGCAGCCCCCGGACCTCACCCACAGATACGCAGTATTTT. Translating it yields CASSPRTSPTDTQYF.

The table lists this clone with a count of one. The CDR3, as DNA: TGTGCCAGCAGCCCCAGCTCGGGGACAGCCCCTGATTCCTACGAGCAGTACTTC. Residues: CASSPSSGTAPDSYEQYF. The genes are TRBV11-2 and TRBJ2-7; 7 bases agree with TRBD1. The junction had 17 bases not matched to a gene; V was cut back by 5 bases and J by 1 base. Germline CDR1 reads SGHAT; CDR2 reads FQNNGV. This CDR3 is 18 amino acids long. Full variable domain (missing parts from reference TRBV11-2 and TRBJ2-7): EAGVAQSPRYKIIEKRQSVAFWCNPISGHATLYWYQQILGQGPKLLIQFQNNGVVDDSQLPKDRFSAERLKGVDSTLKIQPAKLEDSAVYLCASSPSSGTAPDSYEQYFGPGTRLTVT.

The chain uses TRBV14 and TRBJ2-5, with a possible D match to TRBD2 (5 bases). Germline loops: CDR1 SGHDN, CDR2 FVKESK. Trimming took off 0 bases at V and 0 bases at J, with 14 bases between the two ends. The CDR3 loop spans 17 amino acids. The CDR3: CASSQDPGSSYQETQYF. CDR3 in DNA: TGTGCCAGCAGCCAAGATCCGGGGAGTTCGTACCAAGAGACCCAGTACTTC.

The chain recombines TRBV9 with TRBJ1-1; a weak D match, TRBD1 (6 bases). Trimming removed 0 bases at V and 6 bases at J, with 12 bases between. CDR3 length: 14 amino acids. Germline assignment: CDR1 SGDLS and CDR2 YYNGEE. This chain's CDR3 is CASSVGDSGAEAFF. The CDR3 DNA reads as TGTGCCAGCAGCGTAGGAGATTCAGGGGCTGAAGCTTTCTTT.

CDR3 DNA: TGTGCCAGCAGCTCGAGGTCAATAGGGGGGGAGCTGTTTTTT. Translated, it gives CASSSRSIGGELFF. V gene TRBV5-4 combines with J gene TRBJ2-2; D gene uncertain. This CDR3 is 14 amino acids long. Germline V lookup: CDR1 SGHNT, CDR2 YYREEE (reference sequence). Trimming removed 3 bases at V and 8 bases at J, with 14 bases between.

The V gene is TRBV20-1, the J gene TRBJ2-3; perhaps TRBD1 as D (6 bases). The CDR3 loop spans 11 amino acids. V lost 5 bases to trimming and J lost 12 bases, with 15 bases between them. Germline values: CDR1 DFQATT, CDR2 SNEGSKA (reference sequence). The CDR3 here is CSAPNRDIQYF. DNA of the CDR3: TGCAGTGCTCCAAACCGGGACATTCAGTATTTT.

The chain combines TRBV4-1 with TRBJ2-5; TRBD2 is a possible D gene (5 bases). The ends were cut back, 1 base at V and 2 bases at J, with 17 bases in the middle. This CDR3 has 17 residues. Germline CDR1 is MGHRA and CDR2 is YSYEKL. The CDR3 protein is CASSQGPPGEIQETQYF. In nucleotides, the CDR3 is TGCGCCAGCAGCCAAGGACCGCCCGGGGAGATACAAGAGACCCAGTACTTC.

The chain recombines TRBV27 with TRBJ1-4, with a possible D match to TRBD1 (5 bases). This CDR3 spans 12 amino acids. Trimming left V 2 bases short and J 15 bases short, with 13 bases between. Germline V gene data show CDR1 as MNHEY and CDR2 as SMNVEV (reference sequence). CDR3 sequence: CASSLVGGMMFF. The CDR3 bases are TGTGCCAGCAGTTTAGTTGGGGGTATGATGTTTTTT. The whole variable domain, remainder taken from reference TRBV27 and TRBJ1-4, is EAQVTQNPRYLITVTGKKLTVTCSQNMNHEYMSWYRQDPGLGLRQIYYSMNVEVTDKGDVPEGYKVSRKEKRNFPLILESPSPNQTSLYFCASSLVGGMMFFGSGTQLSVL.

The gene calls are TRBV7-9 and TRBJ1-2; perhaps TRBD1 as D (5 bases). The CDR3 spans 13 residues. Germline V gene lookup returns CDR1 SEHNR and CDR2 FQNEAQ (reference sequence). V dropped 2 bases and J dropped 6 bases, with 10 bases sitting between them. CDR3 protein: CASSLWDVHGYTF. In DNA form, the CDR3 reads TGTGCCAGCAGCTTATGGGACGTACATGGCTACACCTTC.

V and J are TRBV5-6 and TRBJ2-7, with D possibly TRBD1 on 5 matching bases. This CDR3 region has 15 residues. Germline V gives CDR1 SGHDT, CDR2 YYEEEE. Trimming stripped 3 bases from V and 0 bases from J, with 13 bases between. The CDR3 region has the DNA TGTGCCAGCAGCTGGACATACCAAAGCTCCTACGAGCAGTACTTC. This translates into CASSWTYQSSYEQYF.

The V call is TRBV2, the J call TRBJ2-7; 11 bases map to TRBD2. The germline CDR1 and CDR2 sequences are SNHLY and FYNNEI. The CDR3 sequence is 12 residues long. V shed 5 bases and J 10 bases; nucleotides not matched to a gene: 4. The CDR3 DNA reads as TGTGCCAGCAGTCCGGGACTAGCGGACCAGTACTTC. Translated, it gives CASSPGLADQYF.

The J gene is TRBJ2-7, the V gene TRBV29-1; D unresolved. The CDR3 extends over 12 amino acids. With 1 base removed from V and 5 bases from J, the gap between germline ends came to 9 bases. Germline CDR1 reads SQVTM; CDR2 reads ANQGSEA. The CDR3 reads CSVEGEENEQYF. The CDR3 coding sequence is TGCAGCGTTGAAGGAGAGGAAAACGAGCAGTACTTC.

The chain combines TRBV9 with TRBJ2-7; 7 bases fit TRBD2. This CDR3 region has 16 residues. The V segment lost 0 bases and the J segment 9 bases; nucleotides outside the gene matches: 15. Germline V CDR1 and CDR2: SGDLS, YYNGEE. The CDR3 region has the DNA TGTGCCAGCAGCGTAGGGGTTAGCGGAGGGACTACGGGGCAGTACTTC. Its protein is CASSVGVSGGTTGQYF.

The gene calls are TRBV13 and TRBJ2-7; maybe TRBD2 (6 bases). This CDR3 contains 19 residues. Trimming left V 5 bases short and J 4 bases short, with 30 bases between. CDR1 and CDR2 (germline): PRHDT, FYEKMQ (reference sequence). CDR3 region: CASSPPRRIAYTAGYEQYF. The CDR3 DNA reads as TGTGCCAGCAGCCCCCCCAGGCGAATAGCGTACACCGCGGGGTACGAGCAGTACTTC.

This chain links TRBV2 with TRBJ1-1; D remains ambiguous. The V and J ends lost 0 bases and 1 base respectively, with 9 bases between them. The CDR3 runs to 15 residues. From germline, CDR1 is SNHLY and CDR2 FYNNEI. CDR3 amino acids: CASSEASRRNTEAFF. The CDR3, as DNA: TGTGCCAGCAGTGAAGCATCACGCAGGAACACTGAAGCTTTCTTT.